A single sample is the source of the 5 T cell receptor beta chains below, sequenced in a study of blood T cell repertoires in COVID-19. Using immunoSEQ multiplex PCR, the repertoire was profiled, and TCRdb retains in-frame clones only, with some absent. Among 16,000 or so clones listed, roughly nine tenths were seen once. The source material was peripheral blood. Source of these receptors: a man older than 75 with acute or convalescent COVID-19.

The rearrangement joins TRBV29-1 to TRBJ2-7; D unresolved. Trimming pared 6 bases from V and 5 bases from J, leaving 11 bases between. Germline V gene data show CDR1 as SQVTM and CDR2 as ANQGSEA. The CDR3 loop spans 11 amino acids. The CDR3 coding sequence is TGCAGCGTAACGAACTTGGACGAGCAGTACTTC. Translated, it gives CSVTNLDEQYF.

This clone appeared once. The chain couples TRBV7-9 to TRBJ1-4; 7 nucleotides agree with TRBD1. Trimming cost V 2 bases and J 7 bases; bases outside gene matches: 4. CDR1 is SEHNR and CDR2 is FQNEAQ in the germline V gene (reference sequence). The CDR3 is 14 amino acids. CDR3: CASSLTGVIEKLFF. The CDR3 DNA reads TGTGCCAGCAGCTTAACAGGGGTGATTGAAAAACTGTTTTTT.

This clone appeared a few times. CDR3 in amino acids: CASSRSQADTEAFF. As DNA, the CDR3 is TGTGCCAGCAGCCGATCACAGGCAGACACTGAAGCTTTCTTT. This sequence joins TRBV3-1 (or the pseudogene TRBV3-2) and TRBJ1-1, with D perhaps TRBD1 (5 bases). CDR3 length: 14 amino acids. Germline assignment: CDR1 LGHDT and CDR2 YNNKEL (reference sequence). The ends were cut back, 4 bases at V and 3 bases at J, with 12 bases in the middle.

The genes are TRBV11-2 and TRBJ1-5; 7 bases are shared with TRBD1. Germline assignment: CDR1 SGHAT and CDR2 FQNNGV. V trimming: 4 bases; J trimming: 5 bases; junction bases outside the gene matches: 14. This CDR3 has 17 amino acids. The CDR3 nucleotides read TGTGCCAGCAGCTCTGGCCGGTGGGGACAGATCCATCAGCCCCAGCATTTT. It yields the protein CASSSGRWGQIHQPQHF. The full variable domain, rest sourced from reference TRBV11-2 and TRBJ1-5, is EAGVAQSPRYKIIEKRQSVAFWCNPISGHATLYWYQQILGQGPKLLIQFQNNGVVDDSQLPKDRFSAERLKGVDSTLKIQPAKLEDSAVYLCASSSGRWGQIHQPQHFGDGTRLSIL.

Here the CDR3 reads CASSEDQGSYGYTF. The CDR3 coding sequence is TGTGCCAGCAGTGAAGATCAGGGGAGCTATGGCTACACCTTC. This chain connects TRBV2 to TRBJ1-2; tentatively, D is TRBD1 (6 bases). The CDR3 covers 14 residues. With 1 base removed from V and 4 bases from J, the gap between germline ends came to 10 bases. CDR1 is SNHLY, CDR2 FYNNEI, per germline.